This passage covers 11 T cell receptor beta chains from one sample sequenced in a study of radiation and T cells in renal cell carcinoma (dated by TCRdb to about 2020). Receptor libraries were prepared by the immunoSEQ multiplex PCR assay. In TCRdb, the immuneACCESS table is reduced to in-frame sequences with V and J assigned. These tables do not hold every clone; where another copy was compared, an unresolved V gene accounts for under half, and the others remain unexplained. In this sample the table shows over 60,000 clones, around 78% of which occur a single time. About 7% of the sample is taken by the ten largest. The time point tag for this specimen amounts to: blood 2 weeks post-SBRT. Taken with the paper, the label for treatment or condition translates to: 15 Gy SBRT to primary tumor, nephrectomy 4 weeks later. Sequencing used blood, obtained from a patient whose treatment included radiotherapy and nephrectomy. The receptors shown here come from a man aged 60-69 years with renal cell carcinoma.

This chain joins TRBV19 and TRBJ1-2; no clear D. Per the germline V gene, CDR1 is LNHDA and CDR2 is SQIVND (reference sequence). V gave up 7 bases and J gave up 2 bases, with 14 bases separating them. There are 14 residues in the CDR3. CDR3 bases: TGTGCCAGTACCCCGGTCCGGGCAAACTATGGCTACACCTTC. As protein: CASTPVRANYGYTF.

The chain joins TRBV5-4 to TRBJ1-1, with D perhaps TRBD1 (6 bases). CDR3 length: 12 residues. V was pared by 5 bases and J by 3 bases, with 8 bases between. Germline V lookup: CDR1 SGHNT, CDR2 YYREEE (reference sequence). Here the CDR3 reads CASRGGDTEAFF. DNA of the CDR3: TGTGCCAGCAGAGGGGGGGACACTGAAGCTTTCTTT.

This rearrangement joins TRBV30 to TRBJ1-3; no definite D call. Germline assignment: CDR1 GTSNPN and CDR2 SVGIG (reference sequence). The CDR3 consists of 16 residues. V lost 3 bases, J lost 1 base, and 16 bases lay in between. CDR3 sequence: CAWSSSRTDSGNTIYF. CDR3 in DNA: TGTGCCTGGAGCAGCTCTCGGACGGATTCTGGAAACACCATATATTTT. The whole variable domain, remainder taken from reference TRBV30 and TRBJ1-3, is SQTIHQWPATLVQPVGSPLSLECTVEGTSNPNLYWYRQAAGRGLQLLFYSVGIGQISSEVPQNLSASRPQDRQFILSSKKLLLSDSGFYLCAWSSSRTDSGNTIYFGEGSWLTVV.

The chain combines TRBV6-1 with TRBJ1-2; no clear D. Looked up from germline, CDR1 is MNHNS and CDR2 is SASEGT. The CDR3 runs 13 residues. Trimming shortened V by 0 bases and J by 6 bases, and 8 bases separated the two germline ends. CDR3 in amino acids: CASSEAQRDGYTF. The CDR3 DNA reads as TGTGCCAGCAGTGAAGCCCAGAGAGATGGCTACACCTTC.

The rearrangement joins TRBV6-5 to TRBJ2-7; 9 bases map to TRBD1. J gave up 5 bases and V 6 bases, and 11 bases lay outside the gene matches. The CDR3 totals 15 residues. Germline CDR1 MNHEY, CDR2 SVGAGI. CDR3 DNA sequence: TGTGCCAGCAGCCTAGGAGGGACAGGGAAAAACGAGCAGTACGTC. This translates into CASSLGGTGKNEQYV.

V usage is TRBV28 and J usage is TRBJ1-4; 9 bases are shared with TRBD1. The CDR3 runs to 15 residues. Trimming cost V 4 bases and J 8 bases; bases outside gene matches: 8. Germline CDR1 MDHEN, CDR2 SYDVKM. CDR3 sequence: CASSSGTGLREKLFF. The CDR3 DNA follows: TGTGCCAGCAGTTCGGGGACAGGGTTGAGGGAAAAACTGTTTTTT.

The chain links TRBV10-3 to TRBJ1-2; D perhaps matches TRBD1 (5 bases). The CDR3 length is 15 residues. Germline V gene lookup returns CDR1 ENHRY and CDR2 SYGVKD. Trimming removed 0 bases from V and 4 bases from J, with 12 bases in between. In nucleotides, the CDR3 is TGTGCCATCAGTGAGTCGGGGGGGTTCGGCTATGGCTACACCTTC. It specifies CAISESGGFGYGYTF.

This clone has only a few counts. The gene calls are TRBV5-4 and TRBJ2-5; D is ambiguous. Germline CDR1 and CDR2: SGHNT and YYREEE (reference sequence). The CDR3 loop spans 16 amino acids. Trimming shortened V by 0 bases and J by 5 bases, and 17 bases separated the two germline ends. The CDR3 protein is CASSLAADRVWETQYF. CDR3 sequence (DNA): TGTGCCAGCAGCTTGGCCGCGGACCGCGTTTGGGAGACCCAGTACTTC. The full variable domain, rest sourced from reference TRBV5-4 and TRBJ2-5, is ETGVTQSPTHLIKTRGQQVTLRCSSQSGHNTVSWYQQALGQGPQFIFQYYREEENGRGNFPPRFSGLQFPNYSSELNVNALELDDSALYLCASSLAADRVWETQYFGPGTRLLVL.

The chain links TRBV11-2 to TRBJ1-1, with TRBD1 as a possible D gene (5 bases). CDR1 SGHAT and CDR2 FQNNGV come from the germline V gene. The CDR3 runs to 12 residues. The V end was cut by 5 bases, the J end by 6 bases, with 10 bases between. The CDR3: CASSPWGAEAFF. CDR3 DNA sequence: TGTGCCAGCAGCCCCTGGGGGGCTGAAGCTTTCTTT.

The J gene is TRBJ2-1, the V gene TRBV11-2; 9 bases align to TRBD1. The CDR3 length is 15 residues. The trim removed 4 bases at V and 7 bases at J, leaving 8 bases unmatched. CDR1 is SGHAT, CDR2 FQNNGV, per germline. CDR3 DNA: TGTGCCAGCAGCTCAGGCCCGGGGACAGGGAATGAGCAGTTCTTC. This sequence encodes CASSSGPGTGNEQFF.

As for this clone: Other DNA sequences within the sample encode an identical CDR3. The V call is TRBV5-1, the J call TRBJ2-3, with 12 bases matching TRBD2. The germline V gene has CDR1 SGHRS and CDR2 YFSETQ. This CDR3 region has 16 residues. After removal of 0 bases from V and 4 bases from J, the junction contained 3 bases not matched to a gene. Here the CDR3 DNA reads TGCGCCAGCAGCTTGGGACTAGCGGGAGTTTCAGATACGCAGTATTTT. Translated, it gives CASSLGLAGVSDTQYF.